The 25 T cell receptor beta chains presented below share a single source sample, sequenced in a study of T-cell reconstitution after alpha-beta-depleted transplantation in children. This sample's TCRbeta library carried unique molecular identifier barcodes. TCRdb reprocessed the PCR reads via MiXCR and lists one record per CDR3 protein. Seen here are hundreds of thousands of distinct CDR3 sequences, roughly 15% observed once, and the top ten hold just under 5%. Specimen: PBMCs, mostly from graft donor cells, collected 360 days after TCRalphabeta/CD19-depleted stem cell transplant. These receptors were taken from a male patient younger than 18 who had a stem cell transplant for acute lymphoblastic leukemia, so the T cells may come from the graft donor.

There are a few counts of this clonotype. The V and J genes are TRBV19 and TRBJ2-7; 9 bases fit TRBD2. The CDR3 loop spans 15 amino acids. V was pared by 5 bases and J by 2 bases, with 7 bases of the junction left unmatched. Looked up from germline, CDR1 is LNHDA and CDR2 is SQIVND (reference sequence). CDR3 DNA sequence: TGTGCCAGTAGTGCTCTAGCGGGACGGACCTACGAGCAGTACTTC. Residues: CASSALAGRTYEQYF.

This clonotype was counted a few times. The DNA of the CDR3 is TGTGCCAGCAGCTTTGGGGGAGGGACCGAAGAGACCCAGTACTTC. Translation: CASSFGGGTEETQYF. The gene calls are TRBV7-9 and TRBJ2-5, with 7 bases fitting TRBD2. CDR3 length: 15 amino acids. V shed 3 bases, J shed 3 bases, and the junction held 7 bases outside the gene matches. Germline CDR1 is SEHNR and CDR2 is FQNEAQ (reference sequence).

This clonotype was seen a few times. This chain connects TRBV7-9 to TRBJ2-7; D remains ambiguous. V was clipped by 1 base and J by 5 bases, with 15 bases between them. CDR1 and CDR2 (germline): SEHNR, FQNEAQ (reference sequence). The CDR3 loop spans 15 amino acids. CDR3 in amino acids: CASSLVIGHSDEQYF. The CDR3 DNA reads TGTGCCAGCAGCTTAGTAATAGGGCATTCCGACGAGCAGTACTTC.

V usage is TRBV11-2 and J usage is TRBJ1-3, with D perhaps TRBD1 (5 bases). Germline CDR1 SGHAT, CDR2 FQNNGV. The CDR3 has 15 residues. The V end was cut by 5 bases, the J end by 8 bases, with 19 bases between. CDR3 sequence (DNA): TGTGCCAGCAGCCACCCCGGCAGGGCGGCGGACACCATATATTTT. It encodes CASSHPGRAADTIYF. Looking up the rest from reference TRBV11-2 and TRBJ1-3 gives the full variable domain: EAGVAQSPRYKIIEKRQSVAFWCNPISGHATLYWYQQILGQGPKLLIQFQNNGVVDDSQLPKDRFSAERLKGVDSTLKIQPAKLEDSAVYLCASSHPGRAADTIYFGEGSWLTVV.

In its sample, this clonotype was seen a few times. V gene TRBV5-1 combines with J gene TRBJ2-7; 9 nucleotides agree with TRBD2. Germline CDR1 is SGHRS and CDR2 is YFSETQ. V gave up 2 bases and J gave up 5 bases; unmatched junction bases: 8. The length of the CDR3 is 15 residues. Written as DNA, the CDR3 is TGCGCCAGCAGCTTTTCTCTAGCGGGATTCGACGAGCAGTACTTC. It specifies CASSFSLAGFDEQYF.

This clonotype occurred a few times. The V call is TRBV12-3 or TRBV12-4, the J call TRBJ2-1; tentatively, D is TRBD2 (5 bases). The CDR3 has 14 residues. Trimming removed 2 bases at V and 3 bases at J, with 8 bases between. The CDR3 protein is CASSLLARYNEQFF. CDR3 in DNA: TGTGCCAGCAGTTTACTAGCTCGCTACAATGAGCAGTTCTTC.

This clonotype was observed a few times. The CDR3 here is CASSQPGTGVSGYTF. In DNA, the CDR3 is TGCGCCAGCAGCCAACCCGGGACAGGGGTAAGCGGCTACACCTTC. V usage is TRBV4-1 and J usage is TRBJ1-2; 10 positions match TRBD1. Germline V gene lookup returns CDR1 MGHRA and CDR2 YSYEKL. The CDR3 spans 15 residues. The junction had 8 bases not matched to a gene; V was cut back by 2 bases and J by 8 bases.

The rearrangement links TRBV29-1 to TRBJ2-3; 7 nucleotides line up with TRBD2. CDR3 size: 12 residues. Germline CDR1 reads SQVTM; CDR2 reads ANQGSEA. The CDR3 sequence is CSSSGITDTQYF. The DNA of the CDR3 is TGCAGTTCTAGCGGAATCACAGATACGCAGTATTTT.

This clonotype occurred a few times. The J gene is TRBJ1-5, the V gene TRBV28; weak D call: TRBD1 (5 bases). V lost 2 bases to trimming and J lost 3 bases, with 14 bases between them. This CDR3 contains 16 residues. The V gene's germline CDR1 is MDHEN and CDR2 SYDVKM. CDR3 residues: CASSLISIRDNQPQHF. The CDR3 DNA reads TGTGCCAGCAGTTTAATCTCCATCAGGGACAATCAGCCCCAGCATTTT.

In its sample, this clonotype was seen many times. V usage is TRBV20-1 and J usage is TRBJ1-2; D uncertain. Germline V gene sequence: CDR1 DFQATT, CDR2 SNEGSKA (reference sequence). The CDR3 spans 11 residues. V gave up 6 bases and J gave up 4 bases, with 9 bases separating them. The CDR3 bases are TGCAGTGCCCAGAAAAGCTATGGCTACACCTTC. Encoded protein: CSAQKSYGYTF.

Ten or more counts support this clonotype. The V gene is TRBV5-5, the J gene TRBJ1-4; 8 nucleotides match TRBD1. This CDR3 region has 16 residues. The V and J ends lost 2 bases and 5 bases, in that order; junction bases with no gene match: 8. CDR1 and CDR2 from the germline V gene are SGHKS and YYEKEE (reference sequence). The CDR3 spells CASSFPYRGGNEKLFF. The CDR3 coding sequence is TGTGCCAGCAGCTTCCCGTACAGGGGGGGGAATGAAAAACTGTTTTTT.

The chain has TRBV11-1 and TRBJ2-3, with 7 nucleotides matching TRBD2. The CDR3 has 16 amino acids. CDR1 is SGHAT, CDR2 FQDESV, per germline (reference sequence). The trim removed 5 bases at V and 5 bases at J, leaving 13 bases unmatched. The CDR3 DNA follows: TGTGCCAGCAGCCCCCTTCAGCGGGAAGGGGAAGATACGCAGTATTTT. Translated: CASSPLQREGEDTQYF.

This clonotype came up many times. The chain links TRBV5-4 to TRBJ2-7, with 9 bases fitting TRBD2. Trimming took 5 bases from V and 2 from J; bases not matched to a gene: 8. The CDR3 is made up of 15 amino acids. Germline V CDR1 and CDR2: SGHNT, YYREEE (reference sequence). CDR3 nucleotides: TGTGCCAGCAGGCGACTAGCGGAACCCCCCTACGAGCAGTACTTC. It yields the protein CASRRLAEPPYEQYF.

This clonotype was found a few times. The CDR3 loop reads CASSRGSQGTDTQYF. In DNA form, the CDR3 reads TGTGCCAGCAGCCGCGGGAGTCAAGGCACAGATACGCAGTATTTT. J is TRBJ2-3 and V is TRBV7-9, with TRBD2 matching 7 bases. The germline CDR1 and CDR2 sequences are SEHNR and FQNEAQ (reference sequence). This CDR3 region has 15 residues. V was pared by 5 bases and J by 1 base, with 6 bases of the junction left unmatched.

This sequence joins TRBV11-2 and TRBJ2-5; 7 nucleotides match TRBD2. The CDR3 runs to 17 residues. CDR1 SGHAT and CDR2 FQNNGV come from the germline V gene. V was pared by 0 bases and J by 5 bases, with 12 bases of the junction left unmatched. In DNA, the CDR3 is TGTGCCAGCAGCTTAGATGGGGAGGGTGGACTGGAGGAGACCCAGTACTTC. Its protein product is CASSLDGEGGLEETQYF.

This clonotype was seen many times. This chain uses TRBV29-1 with TRBJ1-6; D is perhaps TRBD1 (5 bases). The CDR3 extends over 15 amino acids. Germline CDR1 SQVTM, CDR2 ANQGSEA. Trimming removed 8 bases at V and 5 bases at J, with 19 bases between. The CDR3 here is CSRVSGARDNSPLHF. The CDR3 DNA reads TGCAGCCGAGTATCCGGGGCGCGGGATAATTCACCCCTCCACTTT.

The rearrangement uses TRBV12-3 or TRBV12-4 and TRBJ2-3; weak D call: TRBD2 (6 bases). This CDR3 comprises 15 residues. Trimming took 5 bases from V and 3 from J, leaving 15 bases between them. CDR3 DNA: TGTGCCAGCAGTCGTTTAGCGGAGGGGACAGATACGCAGTATTTT. It codes for CASSRLAEGTDTQYF.

This clonotype was detected a few times. V is TRBV5-6 and J is TRBJ1-3, with 10 positions matching TRBD1. The CDR3 sequence is 16 residues long. With V trimmed by 2 bases and J by 0 bases, 2 bases remained unmatched. The germline CDR1 and CDR2 sequences are SGHDT and YYEEEE. CDR3 in amino acids: CASSFGTGDSGNTIYF. CDR3 coding DNA: TGTGCCAGCAGCTTCGGGACAGGGGACTCTGGAAACACCATATATTTT.

The rearrangement links TRBV7-9 to TRBJ1-5; 8 nucleotides agree with TRBD1. Germline CDR1 and CDR2: SEHNR and FQNEAQ (reference sequence). V lost 4 bases, J lost 3 bases, and 5 bases stayed unmatched. The CDR3 is made up of 15 amino acids. As DNA, the CDR3 is TGTGCCAGCAGCTCGGCGGACAGGGTCAATCAGCCCCAGCATTTT. This codes for CASSSADRVNQPQHF.

This clonotype occurred a few times. The V gene is TRBV5-1, the J gene TRBJ2-3, with no clear D. This CDR3 spans 12 amino acids. Germline CDR1 SGHRS, CDR2 YFSETQ. Trimming took off 5 bases at V and 5 bases at J, with 9 bases between the two ends. In DNA form, the CDR3 reads TGCGCCAGCAGATTCACGGGAGATACGCAGTATTTT. Translating it yields CASRFTGDTQYF.

This clonotype showed up just a few times. V gene TRBV10-3 combines with J gene TRBJ2-3, with a weak D call TRBD2 (7 bases). The CDR3 extends over 17 amino acids. CDR1 is ENHRY, CDR2 SYGVKD, per germline. Trimming shortened V by 6 bases and J by 3 bases, and 22 bases separated the two germline ends. For the CDR3, the DNA is TGTGCCATCAGGGGAGCTGGGGGCGGGAGCGTGACAGATACGCAGTATTTT. Amino acid sequence: CAIRGAGGGSVTDTQYF.

The rearrangement uses TRBV5-1 and TRBJ2-5; 7 bases are shared with TRBD1. Germline CDR1 is SGHRS and CDR2 is YFSETQ. The CDR3 contains 15 residues. The trim removed 0 bases at V and 4 bases at J, leaving 6 bases unmatched. The CDR3 is CASSLVDRERETQYF. CDR3 DNA sequence: TGCGCCAGCAGCTTGGTCGACAGGGAAAGAGAGACCCAGTACTTC.

This chain uses TRBV7-2 with TRBJ2-3; either TRBD1 or TRBD2 may supply D (5 bases each). V shed 3 bases and J shed 2 bases, with 12 bases lying between them. Germline V CDR1 and CDR2: SGHTA, FQGNSA. This CDR3 contains 15 residues. The chain's CDR3 is CASSLGRAFTDTQYF. The CDR3 DNA is TGTGCCAGCAGCTTGGGACGGGCCTTCACAGATACGCAGTATTTT.

The chain recombines TRBV4-2 with TRBJ2-1; no definite D call. The CDR3 has 14 amino acids. With 0 bases removed from V and 5 bases from J, the gap between germline ends came to 8 bases. The germline V gene encodes CDR1 LGHNA and CDR2 YNFKEQ. The CDR3 region has the DNA TGTGCCAGCAGCCAAGATTATGCGGACAATGAGCAGTTCTTC. Protein: CASSQDYADNEQFF.

With respect to this clonotype: A read error may explain this, as a much larger clone is one base away. The gene calls are TRBV7-6 and TRBJ1-2; a weak D match, TRBD1 (5 bases). Germline values: CDR1 SGHVS, CDR2 FNYEAQ. With 1 base removed from V and 0 bases from J, the gap between germline ends came to 24 bases. This CDR3 is 20 amino acids long. CDR3 DNA: TGTGCCAGCAGCTTAGTTGGGGACTTGGGTACCGGGATAGCTAACTATGGCTACACCTTC. Encoded protein: CASSLVGDLGTGIANYGYTF.